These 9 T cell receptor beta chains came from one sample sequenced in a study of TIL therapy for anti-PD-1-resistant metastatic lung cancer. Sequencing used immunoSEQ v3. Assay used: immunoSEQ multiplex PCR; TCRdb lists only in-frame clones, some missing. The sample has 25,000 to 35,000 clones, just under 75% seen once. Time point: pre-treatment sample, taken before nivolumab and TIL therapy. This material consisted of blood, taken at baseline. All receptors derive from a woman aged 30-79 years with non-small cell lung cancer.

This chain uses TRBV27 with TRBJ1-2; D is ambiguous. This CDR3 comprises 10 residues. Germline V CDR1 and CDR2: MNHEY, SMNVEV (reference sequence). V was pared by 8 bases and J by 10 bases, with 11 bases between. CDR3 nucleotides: TGTGCCAGCGGTAATTGGGCCTACACCTTC. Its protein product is CASGNWAYTF.

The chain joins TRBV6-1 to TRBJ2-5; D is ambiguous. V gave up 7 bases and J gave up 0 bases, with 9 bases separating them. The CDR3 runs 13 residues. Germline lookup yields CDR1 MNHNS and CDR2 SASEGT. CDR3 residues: CASNPQYQETQYF. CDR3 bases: TGTGCCAGCAACCCACAGTACCAAGAGACCCAGTACTTC.

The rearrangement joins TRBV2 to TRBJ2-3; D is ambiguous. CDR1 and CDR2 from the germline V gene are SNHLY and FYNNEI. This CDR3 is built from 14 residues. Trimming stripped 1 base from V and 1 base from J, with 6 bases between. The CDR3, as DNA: TGTGCCAGCAGTGAAGAGGAAGGCACAGATACGCAGTATTTT. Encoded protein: CASSEEEGTDTQYF.

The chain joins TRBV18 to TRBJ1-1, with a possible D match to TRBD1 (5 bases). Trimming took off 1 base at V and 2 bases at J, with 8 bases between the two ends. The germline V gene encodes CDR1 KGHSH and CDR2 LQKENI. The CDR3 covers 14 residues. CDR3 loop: CASSPQGPNTEAFF. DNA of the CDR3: TGTGCCAGCTCACCACAGGGGCCCAACACTGAAGCTTTCTTT.

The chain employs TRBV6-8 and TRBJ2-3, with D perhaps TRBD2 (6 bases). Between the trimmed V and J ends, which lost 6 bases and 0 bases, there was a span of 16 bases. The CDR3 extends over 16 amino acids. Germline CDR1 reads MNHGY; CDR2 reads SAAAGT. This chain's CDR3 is CASRREAGTSTDTQYF. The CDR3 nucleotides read TGTGCCAGCAGAAGGGAGGCGGGCACTAGCACAGATACGCAGTATTTT.

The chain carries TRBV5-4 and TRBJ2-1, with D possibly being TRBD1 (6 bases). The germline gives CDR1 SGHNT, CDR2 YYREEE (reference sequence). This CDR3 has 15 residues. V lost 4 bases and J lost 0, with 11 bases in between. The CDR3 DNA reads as TGTGCCAGCAGCCGAGGACAGCGCTCCTACAATGAGCAGTTCTTC. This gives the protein CASSRGQRSYNEQFF.

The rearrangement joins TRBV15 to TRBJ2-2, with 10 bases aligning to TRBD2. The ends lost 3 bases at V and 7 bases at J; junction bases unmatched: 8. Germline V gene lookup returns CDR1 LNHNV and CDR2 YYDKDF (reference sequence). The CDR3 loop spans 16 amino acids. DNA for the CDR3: TGTGCCACCAGCAGTGGACTAGCGGTGGGAGTCGGGGAGCTGTTTTTT. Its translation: CATSSGLAVGVGELFF.

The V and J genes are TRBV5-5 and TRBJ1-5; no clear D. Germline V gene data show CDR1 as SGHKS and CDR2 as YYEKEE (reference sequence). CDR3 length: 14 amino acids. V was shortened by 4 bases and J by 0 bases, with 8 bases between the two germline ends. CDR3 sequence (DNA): TGTGCCAGCAGCCTGGCCCTTAGCAATCAGCCCCAGCATTTT. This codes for CASSLALSNQPQHF.

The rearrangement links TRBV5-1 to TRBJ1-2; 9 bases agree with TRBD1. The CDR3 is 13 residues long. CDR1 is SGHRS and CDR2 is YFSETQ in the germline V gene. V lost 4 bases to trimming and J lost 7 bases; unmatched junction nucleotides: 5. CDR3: CASSAQGAGGYTF. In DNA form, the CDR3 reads TGCGCCAGCAGCGCACAGGGGGCCGGTGGCTACACCTTC.